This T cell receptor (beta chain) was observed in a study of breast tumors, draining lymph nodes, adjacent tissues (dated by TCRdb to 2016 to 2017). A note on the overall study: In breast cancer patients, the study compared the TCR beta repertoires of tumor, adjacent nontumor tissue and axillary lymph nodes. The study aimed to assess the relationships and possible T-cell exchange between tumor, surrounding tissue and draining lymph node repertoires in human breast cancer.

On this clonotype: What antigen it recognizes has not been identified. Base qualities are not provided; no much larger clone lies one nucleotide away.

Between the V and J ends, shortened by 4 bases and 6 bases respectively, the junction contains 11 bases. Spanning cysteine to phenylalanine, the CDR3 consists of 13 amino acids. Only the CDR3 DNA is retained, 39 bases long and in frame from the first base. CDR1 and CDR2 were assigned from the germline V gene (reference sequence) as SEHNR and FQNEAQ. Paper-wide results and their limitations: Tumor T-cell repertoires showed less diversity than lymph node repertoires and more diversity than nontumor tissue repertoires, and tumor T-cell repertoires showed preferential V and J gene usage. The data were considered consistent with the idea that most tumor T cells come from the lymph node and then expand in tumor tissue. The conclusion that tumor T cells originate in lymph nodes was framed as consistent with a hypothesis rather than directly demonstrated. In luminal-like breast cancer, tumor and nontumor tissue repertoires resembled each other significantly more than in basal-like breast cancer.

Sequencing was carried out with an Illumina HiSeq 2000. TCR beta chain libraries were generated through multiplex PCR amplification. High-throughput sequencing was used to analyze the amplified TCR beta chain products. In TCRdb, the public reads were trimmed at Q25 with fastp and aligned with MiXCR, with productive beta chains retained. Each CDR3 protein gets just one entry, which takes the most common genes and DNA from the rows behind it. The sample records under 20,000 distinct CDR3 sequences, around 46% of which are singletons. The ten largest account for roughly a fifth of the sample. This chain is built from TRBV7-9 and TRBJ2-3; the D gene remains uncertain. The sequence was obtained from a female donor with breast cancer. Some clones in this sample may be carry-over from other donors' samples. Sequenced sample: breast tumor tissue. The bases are TGTGCCAGCAGCTCAAAACGCCCGGATACGCAGTATTTT. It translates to CASSSKRPDTQYF.